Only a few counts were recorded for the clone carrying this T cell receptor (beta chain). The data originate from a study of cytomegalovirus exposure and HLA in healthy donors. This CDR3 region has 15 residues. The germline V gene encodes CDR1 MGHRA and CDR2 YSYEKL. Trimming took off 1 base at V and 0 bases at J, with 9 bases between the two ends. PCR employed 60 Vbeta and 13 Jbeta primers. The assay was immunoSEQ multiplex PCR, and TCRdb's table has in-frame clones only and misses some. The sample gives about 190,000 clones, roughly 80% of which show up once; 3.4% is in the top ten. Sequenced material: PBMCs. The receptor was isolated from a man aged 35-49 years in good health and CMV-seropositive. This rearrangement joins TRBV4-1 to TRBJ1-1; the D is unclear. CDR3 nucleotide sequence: TGCGCCAGCAGCCAAGTCCCGGGGATGAACACTGAAGCTTTCTTT. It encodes CASSQVPGMNTEAFF.